The following is a TCR beta chain sequence with its context. Repertoires were generated with immunoSEQ multiplex PCR, while TCRdb's copy carries only in-frame clones and drops some. Seen here are roughly 68,000 clones, about 91% observed once, and the top ten hold 1.2% to 1.5%. The data were obtained in a study of T cell changes during pregnancy in multiple sclerosis. CDR1 and CDR2 from the germline V gene are SGHTA and FQGNSA. Germline trimming cut 5 bases from V and 4 bases from J; bases unmatched to any gene: 8. CDR3 length: 16 amino acids. This clonotype was obtained from a female donor in good health, enrolled as a control in a pregnancy study. J is TRBJ1-4 and V is TRBV7-2; 9 bases map to TRBD1. Sequencing used peripheral blood, obtained in the second trimester of pregnancy. For the CDR3, the DNA is TGTGCCAGCAGCCGCACCGGGACAGGGTTTAATGAAAAACTGTTTTTT. Translated: CASSRTGTGFNEKLFF.